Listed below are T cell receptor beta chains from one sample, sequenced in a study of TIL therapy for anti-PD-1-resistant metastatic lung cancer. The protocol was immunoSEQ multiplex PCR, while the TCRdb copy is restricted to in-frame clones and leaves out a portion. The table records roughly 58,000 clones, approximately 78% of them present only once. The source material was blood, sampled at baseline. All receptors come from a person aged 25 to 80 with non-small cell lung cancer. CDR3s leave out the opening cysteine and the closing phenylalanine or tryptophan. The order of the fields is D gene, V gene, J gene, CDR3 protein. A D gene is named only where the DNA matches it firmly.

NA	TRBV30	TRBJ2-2	AWSVGFGVNTGELF
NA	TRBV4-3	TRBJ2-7	ASSLLRANSYEQY
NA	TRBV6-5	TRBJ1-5	ASGGYGNQPQH
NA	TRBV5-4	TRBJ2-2	ASSLRGWGELF
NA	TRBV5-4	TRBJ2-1	ASSFINEQF
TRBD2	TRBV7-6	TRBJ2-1	ASSNLAGGGYNEQF
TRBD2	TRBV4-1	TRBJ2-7	ASSHVGGGRTYEQY
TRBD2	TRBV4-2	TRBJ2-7	ASSRALAGQNSYEQY
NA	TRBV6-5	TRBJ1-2	ASSSQGYYGYT
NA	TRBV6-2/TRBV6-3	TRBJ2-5	ASSYSGGQETQY
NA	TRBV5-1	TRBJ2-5	ASSLDREETQY
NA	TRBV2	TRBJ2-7	ASSAASEQY
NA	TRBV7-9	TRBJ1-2	ASSETAGNYGYT
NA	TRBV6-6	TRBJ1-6	ASTRANSPLH
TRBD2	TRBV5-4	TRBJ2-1	ASSRFIGGDRNEQF
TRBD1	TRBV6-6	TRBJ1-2	ASIRGQGAANYGYT
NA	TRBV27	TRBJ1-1	ASRGTAGRGVTEAF
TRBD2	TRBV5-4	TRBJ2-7	ASSSLVRTSGSSSYEQY
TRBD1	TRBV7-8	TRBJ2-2	ASSYPQGARELF
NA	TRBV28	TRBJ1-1	ASRLVTRNTEAF
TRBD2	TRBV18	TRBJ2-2	ASSPRTSAGTGELF
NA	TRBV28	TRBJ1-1	ASSPLSRPNTEAF
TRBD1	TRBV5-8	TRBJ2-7	ASSRGQSYEQY
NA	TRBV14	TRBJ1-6	ASSPGRGASPLH
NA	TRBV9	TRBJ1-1	ASSVSLGRGKAF
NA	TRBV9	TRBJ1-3	ASSVLDTGNTIY
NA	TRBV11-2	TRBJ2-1	ASSLGGWNNEQF
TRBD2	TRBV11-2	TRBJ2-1	ASSFGLAPDNEQF
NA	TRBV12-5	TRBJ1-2	ASGLPPNWALT
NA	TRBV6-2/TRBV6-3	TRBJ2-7	ASSPIREEQY
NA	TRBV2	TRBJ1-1	ASSDWQLNTEAF
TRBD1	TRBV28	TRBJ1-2	ASTSPRTGGFGYT
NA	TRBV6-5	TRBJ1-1	ASIRNTEAF
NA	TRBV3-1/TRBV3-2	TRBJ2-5	ASSQREFSETQY
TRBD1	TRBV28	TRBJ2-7	ASKQGANHEQY
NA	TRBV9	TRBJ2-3	ASSVRLLTSTDTQY
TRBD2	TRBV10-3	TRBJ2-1	AISDERGGYEQF
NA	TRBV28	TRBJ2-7	ASEDSNYEQY
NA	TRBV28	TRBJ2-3	ASRFRATDTQY
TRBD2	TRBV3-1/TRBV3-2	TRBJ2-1	ASSSRGVVNEQF
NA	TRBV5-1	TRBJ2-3	ASSYPSDTQY
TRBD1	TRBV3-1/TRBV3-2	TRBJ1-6	ASRRTQGKDSPLH
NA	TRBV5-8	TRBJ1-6	ASSLGAGTYNSPLH